This T cell receptor beta chain was obtained from a study of breast tumors, draining lymph nodes, adjacent tissues. General study findings and limits: Luminal-like breast cancer showed significantly higher tumor–nontumor repertoire similarity than basal-like.

This clonotype is medium-sized (0.01 to 0.1%) by share. No antigen is known for it. TCRdb independently ran MiXCR on the multiplex PCR reads; one entry per CDR3 protein. The table has roughly 16,000 distinct CDR3 sequences, around 58% seen once. Sequencing was carried out using tumor-adjacent breast tissue. The TCR originated in a female donor with breast cancer. Some clones in this sample may be carry-over from other donors' samples.

The CDR3 region is CASSLGHRDSSYEQYF. Written as DNA, the CDR3 is TGCGCCAGCAGCTTGGGCCACCGGGACAGTTCCTACGAGCAGTACTTC. The chain combines TRBV5-1 with TRBJ2-7; the match to TRBD1 covers 7 bases. CDR1 and CDR2 from the germline V gene are SGHRS and YFSETQ. This CDR3 spans 16 amino acids. J was trimmed by 1 base and V by 0 bases; bases with no gene match: 7.